Listed here are 2 T cell receptor beta chains from one sample, sequenced in a study of shared clonotypes between healthy human individuals. Using immunoSEQ multiplex PCR, the repertoire was profiled, and TCRdb retains in-frame clones only, with some absent. Of 2 million to 3 million clones listed, 85% to 95% are singletons. Sequences were obtained from naive CD4+ T cells sorted from blood. The subset here: CD45RA+ positively selected. The receptors originated from a young man in good health.

The chain links TRBV6-1 to TRBJ2-6, with 8 bases fitting TRBD2. Germline CDR1 reads MNHNS; CDR2 reads SASEGT. This CDR3 comprises 15 residues. With V trimmed by 6 bases and J by 3 bases, 4 bases remained unmatched. The CDR3 region is CASRGGLVGANVLTF. The CDR3 DNA reads TGTGCCAGCAGGGGGGGACTAGTTGGGGCCAACGTCCTGACTTTC.

The J gene is TRBJ1-2, the V gene TRBV6-5; D is perhaps TRBD1 (5 bases). V was clipped by 7 bases and J by 5 bases, with 20 bases between them. The CDR3 has 15 amino acids. Germline CDR1 and CDR2: MNHEY and SVGAGI. The CDR3 nucleotides read TGTGCCAGCACCCACCGGGGCCGGGGGGGATATGGCTACACCTTC. Its protein product is CASTHRGRGGYGYTF.